This T cell receptor (beta chain) stems from a study of Graves' ophthalmopathy and Graves' hyperthyroidism listed by TCRdb under 2018. As for the study more broadly: Peripheral blood samples were taken at the time of initial diagnosis, before any treatment was given. The study used signatures of the TCR beta repertoire to tell Graves' ophthalmopathy apart from Graves' hyperthyroidism and to predict which patients would progress to ophthalmopathy. In total, 135 blood samples were TCR-sequenced: 43 ophthalmopathy, over 70 hyperthyroidism and some 17 hyperthyroidism-to-ophthalmopathy patients. A discovery set of 95 to 100 patients (43 ophthalmopathy, approximately 58 stable hyperthyroidism) was enrolled to explore V-J signatures distinguishing ophthalmopathy from hyperthyroidism. An independent validation cohort comprised 18 hyperthyroidism patients and 15 to 17 patients who later progressed from hyperthyroidism to ophthalmopathy. In more than five hyperthyroidism patients, T-cell repertoires of thyroid tissue and blood were compared. Once sampling was done, hyperthyroidism patients were given methimazole at a starting dose of 30 mg daily, while ophthalmopathy patients were given high-dose intravenous methylprednisolone. The 95 to 100 discovery patients were randomly divided into training and test sets at a 7:3 ratio.

Beyond this particular receptor, the publication reports: In validation, the model predicted ophthalmopathy progression with about 70% sensitivity and about 73% specificity; about a dozen predicted patients were CT-confirmed with GO in a median of 6.5 months. Most of the expanded thyroid clonotypes with a frequency above 0.001 were also detected in blood, and it was suggested that the thyroid immune response may be reflected by blood repertoires. No statistical method was used to set the sample size in advance, and the investigators knew which group each participant was assigned to. In cross-validation, the 13-signature model distinguished ophthalmopathy from stable hyperthyroidism with approximately 90% sensitivity and 81.08% specificity, and in the test set the corresponding values were approximately 80% and 68%.

Ophthalmopathy patients had moderately to severely active disease, Clinical Activity Score of at least 3, NOSPECS grade of at least 4, and disease duration under 3 months. Patients were excluded if they had other autoimmune diseases, uncontrolled infections, pregnancy or lactation. Clinical symptoms, serum thyroxine, TRAb, thyroid ultrasound and orbital computed tomography formed the basis of the diagnosis. Using Ficoll-Paque density gradient centrifugation, PBMCs were isolated from about 9.2 ml of fresh peripheral blood. Total RNA was extracted using Trizol reagent, and RNA quality was checked on an Agilent 2100 Bioanalyzer. CDR1 and CDR2 are drawn from the germline V gene (reference sequence): LNHNV, YYDKDF. Deletion took 3 bases off V and 5 bases off J, with a span of 17 bases between the germline ends. The cysteine opens and the phenylalanine closes a CDR3 of 15 amino acids. Only CDR3 DNA is held: 45 bases, read in frame from base 1.

This clonotype was observed a handful of times. There is no known antigen for this receptor. No much larger clone is present one base from it, and per-base qualities are unavailable. For repertoire sequencing, TCR beta CDR3 regions were amplified from RNA transcripts. The first round was an RT-PCR using HTBI primers with the Qiagen OneStep RT-PCR kit, and this first round was followed by a second-round multiplex PCR, then size selection and purification. Libraries were sequenced on an Illumina HiSeq2000 using paired-end 100 bp reads. In the paper's pipeline: SOAPnuke was used for read processing, and reads with adapters, uncalled bases, a mean Phred below 15, or no exact constant-primer or identifier match were discarded. COPE v1.2.5 was used to merge high-quality paired reads. Each unique nucleotide sequence was treated as a clonotype, and MiTCR v1.1 was used to align the clonotypes to the IMGT TRB V, D and J references. Analysis was restricted to V-J combinations with a frequency above 0.0001, which covered 98% to 99.2% of repertoires. For each V-J combination, a TCR clonal expansion and chaos score was defined as the ratio of F50 clonal expansion to chaos observed in the TCRdist matrix. Welch's t-statistics and random forest were used to reduce the features to some 13 V-J combinations, which were then used as input to a naive Bayes classifier. Thyroid-blood repertoire similarity was quantified with the Morisita-Horn index. Using fastp at Q25 and MiXCR, TCRdb reprocessed the public reads and kept productive beta chains. Entries are consolidated by CDR3 protein sequence, retaining the most common genes and DNA. The V and J calls reflect TCRdb's pipeline rather than the authors' work. The sample table contains about 220,000 distinct CDR3 sequences; only one count was recorded for about 22% of them. The top ten hold around two fifths of the sample.

Material for sequencing was peripheral blood. The V and J segments used are TRBV15 and TRBJ2-7, with the D segment identity uncertain. The TCR was taken from a woman in her forties or fifties with Graves' ophthalmopathy. Donor details come from another sample of the same person, matched by shared clones. The CDR3 loop reads CATSSAVGLADEQYF. The DNA sequence is given as TGTGCCACCAGCAGTGCGGTTGGGTTGGCCGACGAGCAGTACTTC. The full variable domain, with segments outside the CDR3 supplied by the reference TRBV15 and TRBJ2-7 proteins, appears as DAMVIQNPRYQVTQFGKPVTLSCSQTLNHNVMYWYQQKSSQAPKLLFHYYDKDFNNEADTPDNFQSRRPNTSFCFLDIRSPGLGDTAMYLCATSSAVGLADEQYFGPGTRLTVT.